This TCR beta chain was identified during a study of shared clonotypes between healthy human individuals. In the source study's methods: Without quality scores, immunoSEQ junctional reads could not be filtered like full-length reads. Only in-frame clones appear in the TCRdb table, and some are missing; sequencing was by immunoSEQ multiplex PCR. V, J and clone size are those of that table, while D and trimming were read from the DNA. The sample contains around 690,000 clones, 80% to 95% of which appear only once. As regards this clone: Its antigen is not known.

Combining CD45RO+ cells with CCR7-negative CD45RA+ TemRA cells gave CD8 memory. Study-level points and caveats: What limited the represented genetic and exposure-history diversity was the small number of donors.

The sequenced material came from memory CD8+ T cells from PBMCs. Subset indicated: CD45RO+ cells pooled with CCR7-negative TemRA cells. The receptor was isolated from a man aged 18 to 29 in good health. Some clones in this sample may be carry-over from other donors' samples.

The CDR3 nucleotides read TGCGCCAGCAGCCAAGATCGAAGAAACGAGCAGTACTTC. This codes for CASSQDRRNEQYF. The rearrangement uses TRBV4-3 and TRBJ2-7, with unresolved D. V lost 0 bases and J lost 5, with 8 bases in between. The CDR3 spans 13 residues. Germline V gives CDR1 LGHNA, CDR2 YSLEER.